The 19 T cell receptor beta chains below come from one sample, sequenced in a study of monozygotic twins with inflammatory bowel disease (dated by TCRdb to about 2019). The library was built by means of 5' RACE. Sequencing used an Illumina HiSeq 2500. TCRdb reprocessed the reads, reporting each CDR3 protein sequence once and no DNA. The sample's table lists a count of 400,000 to 500,000 distinct CDR3 sequences. 2.4% of the sample comes from the top ten. Input material: blood. The source of these receptors is a human donor with ulcerative colitis or Crohn's disease, or a healthy co-twin of an affected twin (not recorded which).

The chain joins TRBV2 to TRBJ1-1; without DNA, the TCRdb call of TRBD1 cannot be checked. CDR3 length: 14 residues. The germline V gene encodes CDR1 SNHLY and CDR2 FYNNEI. The CDR3 loop reads CASSESGHYTEAFF.

The rearrangement links TRBV7-2 to TRBJ1-4; TCRdb calls TRBD1, which cannot be checked without DNA. Germline values: CDR1 SGHTA, CDR2 FQGNSA. CDR3 size: 15 residues. The CDR3 here is CASSLARGFNEKLFF.

The V call is TRBV5-1, the J call TRBJ1-1; TCRdb proposes TRBD1, but this gene call is untestable without DNA. From germline, CDR1 is SGHRS and CDR2 YFSETQ. This CDR3 comprises 17 residues. CDR3 residues: CASSPAGTGGGNTEAFF.

This chain connects TRBV6-2 or TRBV6-3 to TRBJ1-5; the D call of TRBD1 rests on TCRdb alone, since no DNA is present to check it. The CDR3 loop spans 15 amino acids. CDR1 is MNHEY, CDR2 SVGEGT, per germline. The CDR3 here is CASSFSQGAHQPQHF.

The gene calls are TRBV7-3 and TRBJ2-3; TCRdb lists TRBD1, though no DNA is available to test this call. The CDR3 runs to 14 residues. Germline CDR1 and CDR2: SGHTA and FQGTGA. The CDR3 region is CASSQTPLPDTQYF. The variable domain in full, completed from reference TRBV7-3 and TRBJ2-3, reads GAGVSQTPSNKVTEKGKYVELRCDPISGHTALYWYRQSLGQGPEFLIYFQGTGAADDSGLPNDRFFAVRPEGSVSTLKIQRTERGDSAVYLCASSQTPLPDTQYFGPGTRLTVL.

The V gene is TRBV7-9, the J gene TRBJ2-3; TCRdb picks TRBD2, but there is no DNA to check that call. The germline CDR1 and CDR2 sequences are SEHNR and FQNEAQ (reference sequence). The length of the CDR3 is 15 residues. The CDR3: CASSPRAGYADTQYF. Based on the CDR3 plus reference TRBV7-9 and TRBJ2-3, the full variable domain is DTGVSQNPRHKITKRGQNVTFRCDPISEHNRLYWYRQTLGQGPEFLTYFQNEAQLEKSRLLSDRFSAERPKGSFSTLEIQRTEQGDSAMYLCASSPRAGYADTQYFGPGTRLTVL.

This chain joins TRBV4-1 and TRBJ2-6; TCRdb gives TRBD2 as the D gene, but with no DNA this cannot be confirmed. The CDR3 runs to 19 residues. CDR1 MGHRA and CDR2 YSYEKL come from the germline V gene. The CDR3 spells CASHLETSGSSSGANVLTF.

The chain couples TRBV5-1 to TRBJ2-3. The CDR3 is made up of 15 amino acids. The germline CDR1 and CDR2 sequences are SGHRS and YFSETQ. The CDR3 reads CASSLLRTYTDTQYF.

V is TRBV7-2 and J is TRBJ1-5; TCRdb's D call of TRBD1 is untestable without DNA. The CDR3 is 13 amino acids. CDR1 is SGHTA and CDR2 is FQGNSA in the germline V gene. The CDR3 loop is CASSWTVNQPQHF.

The chain links TRBV12-3 or TRBV12-4 to TRBJ1-1; checking the TCRdb D call of TRBD1 is not possible without DNA. This CDR3 contains 14 residues. CDR3 sequence reads: CASSFAGQNTEAFF.

The chain carries TRBV10-3 and TRBJ2-2; TCRdb gives TRBD2 as the D gene, but with no DNA this cannot be confirmed. This CDR3 is built from 20 residues. The germline V gene encodes CDR1 ENHRY and CDR2 SYGVKD. CDR3 residues: CAISESMRLAGGTFTGELFF.

This sequence joins TRBV5-5 and TRBJ2-1; the TCRdb call, TRBD1, lacks DNA for checking. The CDR3 is made up of 13 amino acids. Germline CDR1 SGHKS, CDR2 YYEKEE (reference sequence). CDR3 protein: CASSLHGGREQFF.

The rearrangement joins TRBV23-1 to TRBJ2-4; no DNA is available, so the TRBD1 call from TCRdb remains unchecked. TRBV23-1 is designated an ORF whose function remains uncertain. The CDR3 is made up of 17 amino acids. The CDR3 sequence is CASSQSFRGRGKNIQYF.

The chain links TRBV5-1 to TRBJ2-7; TCRdb calls TRBD1, which cannot be checked without DNA. CDR3 length: 15 residues. The germline V gene has CDR1 SGHRS and CDR2 YFSETQ. This CDR3 is CASSFGGTSWDEQYF. Full variable domain (rest looked up from reference TRBV5-1 and TRBJ2-7): KAGVTQTPRYLIKTRGQQVTLSCSPISGHRSVSWYQQTPGQGLQFLFEYFSETQRNKGNFPGRFSGRQFSNSRSEMNVSTLELGDSALYLCASSFGGTSWDEQYFGPGTRLTVT.

This CDR3 reads CASSPPPRDTQYF. V gene TRBV5-5 combines with J gene TRBJ2-3; TCRdb lists TRBD1, though no DNA is available to test this call. Germline assignment: CDR1 SGHKS and CDR2 YYEKEE (reference sequence). The CDR3 sequence is 13 residues long.

This chain uses TRBV18 with TRBJ2-2; as DNA is missing, the TRBD1 call by TCRdb cannot be tested. The CDR3 loop spans 14 amino acids. The germline CDR1 and CDR2 sequences are KGHSH and LQKENI. The CDR3: CASEAAGVAGELFF.

The chain links TRBV5-1 to TRBJ2-5; TCRdb reports TRBD2, a call that lacks DNA to check it against. This CDR3 has 16 residues. Germline V gene data show CDR1 as SGHRS and CDR2 as YFSETQ. The CDR3 region is CASSLAASGRRETQYF.

This chain connects TRBV29-1 to TRBJ1-1; TCRdb's D call, TRBD1, is unchecked because there is no DNA. The CDR3 length is 12 residues. Germline values: CDR1 SQVTM, CDR2 ANQGSEA. The CDR3 sequence is CSVAEGATEAFF.

The chain links TRBV5-1 to TRBJ2-5; no DNA is available, so the TRBD1 call from TCRdb remains unchecked. This CDR3 spans 15 amino acids. Germline loops: CDR1 SGHRS, CDR2 YFSETQ. Here the CDR3 reads CASSRWTGPGETQYF.